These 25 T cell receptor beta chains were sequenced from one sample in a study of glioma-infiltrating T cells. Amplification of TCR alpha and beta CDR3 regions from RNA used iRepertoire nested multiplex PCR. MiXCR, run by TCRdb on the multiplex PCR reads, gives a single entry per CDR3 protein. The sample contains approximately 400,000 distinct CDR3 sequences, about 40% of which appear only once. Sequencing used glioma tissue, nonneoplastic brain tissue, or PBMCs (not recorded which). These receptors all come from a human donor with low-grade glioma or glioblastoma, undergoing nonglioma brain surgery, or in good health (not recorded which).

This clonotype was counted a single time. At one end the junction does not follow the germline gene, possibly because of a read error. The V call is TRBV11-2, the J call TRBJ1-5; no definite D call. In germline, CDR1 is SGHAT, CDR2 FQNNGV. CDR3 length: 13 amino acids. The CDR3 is CASSLEPNRPQHF. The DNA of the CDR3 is TGTGCCAGCAGCTTGGAACCTAATCGGCCCCAGCATTTT.

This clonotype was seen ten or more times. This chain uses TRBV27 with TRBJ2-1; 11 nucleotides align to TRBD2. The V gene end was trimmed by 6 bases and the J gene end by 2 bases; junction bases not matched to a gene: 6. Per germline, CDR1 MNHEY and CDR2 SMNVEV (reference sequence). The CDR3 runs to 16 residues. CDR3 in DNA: TGTGCCAGCAGCCTACGGGGACTAGCGGCCTACAATGAGCAGTTCTTC. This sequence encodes CASSLRGLAAYNEQFF.

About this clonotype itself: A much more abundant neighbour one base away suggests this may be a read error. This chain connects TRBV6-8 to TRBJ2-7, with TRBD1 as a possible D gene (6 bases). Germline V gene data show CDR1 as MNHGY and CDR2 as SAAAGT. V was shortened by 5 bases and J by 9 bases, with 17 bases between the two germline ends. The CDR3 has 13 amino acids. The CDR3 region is CASSIQGITVQYF. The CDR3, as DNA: TGTGCCAGCAGTATACAGGGTATTACGGTGCAGTACTTC.

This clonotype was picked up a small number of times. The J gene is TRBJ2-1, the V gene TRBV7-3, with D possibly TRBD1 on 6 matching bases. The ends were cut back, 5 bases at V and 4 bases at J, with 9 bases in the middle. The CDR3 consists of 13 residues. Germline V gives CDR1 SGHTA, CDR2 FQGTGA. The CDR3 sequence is CASSTQGYNEQFF. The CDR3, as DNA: TGTGCCAGCAGCACCCAGGGGTACAATGAGCAGTTCTTC.

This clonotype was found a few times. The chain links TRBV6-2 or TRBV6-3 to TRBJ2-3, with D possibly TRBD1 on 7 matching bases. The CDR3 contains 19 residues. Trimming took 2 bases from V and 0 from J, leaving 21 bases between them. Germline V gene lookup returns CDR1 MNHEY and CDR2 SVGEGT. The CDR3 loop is CASSYLTGFRRDSTDTQYF. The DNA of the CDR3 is TGTGCCAGCAGTTACCTGACAGGGTTCCGGCGGGATAGCACAGATACGCAGTATTTT.

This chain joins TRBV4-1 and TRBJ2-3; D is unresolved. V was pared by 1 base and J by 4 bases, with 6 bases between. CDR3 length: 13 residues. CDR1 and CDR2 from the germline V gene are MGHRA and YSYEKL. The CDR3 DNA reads TGCGCCAGCAGCCAAGCTATGGCAGATACGCAGTATTTT. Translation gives CASSQAMADTQYF.

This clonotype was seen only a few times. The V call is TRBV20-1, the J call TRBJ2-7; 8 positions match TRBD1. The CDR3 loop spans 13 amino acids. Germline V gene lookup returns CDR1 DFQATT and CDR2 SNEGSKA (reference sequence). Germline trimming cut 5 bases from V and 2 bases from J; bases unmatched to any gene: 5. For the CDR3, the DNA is TGCAGTGCTGGCGGGACAGGTGCCTACGAGCAGTACTTC. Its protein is CSAGGTGAYEQYF.

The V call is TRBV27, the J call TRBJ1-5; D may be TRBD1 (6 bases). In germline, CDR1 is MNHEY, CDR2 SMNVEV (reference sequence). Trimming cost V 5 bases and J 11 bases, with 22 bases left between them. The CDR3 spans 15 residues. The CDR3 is CASSPEFWGHQSQHF. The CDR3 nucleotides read TGTGCCAGCAGTCCGGAGTTTTGGGGGCACCAGTCCCAGCATTTT.

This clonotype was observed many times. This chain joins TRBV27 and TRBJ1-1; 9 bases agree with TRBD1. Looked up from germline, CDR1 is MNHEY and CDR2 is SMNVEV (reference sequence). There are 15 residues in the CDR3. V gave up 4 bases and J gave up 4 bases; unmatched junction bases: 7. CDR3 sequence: CASSSTTGGVTEAFF. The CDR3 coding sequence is TGTGCCAGCAGTTCAACGACAGGGGGTGTCACTGAAGCTTTCTTT.

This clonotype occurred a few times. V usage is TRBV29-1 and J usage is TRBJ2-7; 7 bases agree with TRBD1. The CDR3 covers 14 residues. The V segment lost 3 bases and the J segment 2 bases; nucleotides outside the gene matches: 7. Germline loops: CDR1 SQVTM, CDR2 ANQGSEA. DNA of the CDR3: TGCAGCGTTGATTGGCCAGGGGGTACCTACGAGCAGTACTTC. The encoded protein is CSVDWPGGTYEQYF.

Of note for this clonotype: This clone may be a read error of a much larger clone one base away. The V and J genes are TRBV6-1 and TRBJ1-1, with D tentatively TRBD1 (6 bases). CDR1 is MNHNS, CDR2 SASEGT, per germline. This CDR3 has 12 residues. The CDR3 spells CDIRGGGTEAFF. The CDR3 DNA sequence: TGTGACATCAGAGGGGGTGGGACTGAAGCTTTCTTT.

CDR3 loop: CASGPQGGFGNEQFF. The CDR3 DNA follows: TGTGCCAGCGGTCCCCAGGGAGGGTTTGGAAATGAGCAGTTCTTC. The chain couples TRBV6-2 or TRBV6-3 to TRBJ2-1; 7 nucleotides match TRBD2. Germline V lookup: CDR1 MNHEY, CDR2 SVGEGT. This CDR3 region has 15 residues. The trim removed 8 bases at V and 7 bases at J, leaving 14 bases unmatched.

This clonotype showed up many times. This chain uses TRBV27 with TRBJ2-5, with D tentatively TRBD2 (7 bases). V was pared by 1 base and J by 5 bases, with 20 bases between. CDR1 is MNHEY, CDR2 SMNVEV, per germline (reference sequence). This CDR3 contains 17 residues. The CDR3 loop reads CASSLLEGGAPQETQYF. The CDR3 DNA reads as TGTGCCAGCAGTTTATTGGAAGGGGGGGCGCCGCAGGAGACCCAGTACTTC.

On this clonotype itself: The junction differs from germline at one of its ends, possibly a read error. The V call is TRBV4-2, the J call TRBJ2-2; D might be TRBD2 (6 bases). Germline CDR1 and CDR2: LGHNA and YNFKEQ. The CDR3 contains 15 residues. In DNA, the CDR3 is TGTGCCAGCACCCAACAGGAGGGATACACCGGGGAGCTGTTTTTT. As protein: CASTQQEGYTGELFF.

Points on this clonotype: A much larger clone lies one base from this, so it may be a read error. In DNA, the CDR3 is TGTGCCAACAGTGATCAGGGGAGCTCCTACAATGAGCAGTTCTTC. As protein: CANSDQGSSYNEQFF. This chain links TRBV25-1 with TRBJ2-1; a possible D gene is TRBD1 (6 bases). This CDR3 is built from 15 residues. Germline CDR1 is MGHDK and CDR2 is SYGVNS.

The chain's CDR3 is CASSSRGGSETQYF. CDR3 DNA: TGTGCCAGCAGCTCACGGGGGGGCTCAGAGACCCAGTACTTC. The gene calls are TRBV3-1 and TRBJ2-5; the match to TRBD2 covers 8 bases. From germline, CDR1 is LGHDT and CDR2 YNNKEL (reference sequence). Trimming took 5 bases from V and 4 from J; bases not matched to a gene: 6. This CDR3 region has 14 residues.

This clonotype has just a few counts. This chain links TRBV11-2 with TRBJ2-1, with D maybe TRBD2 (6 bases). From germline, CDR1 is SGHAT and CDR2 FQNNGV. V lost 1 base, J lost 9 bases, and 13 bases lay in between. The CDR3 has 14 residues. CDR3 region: CASSLASLAIEQFF. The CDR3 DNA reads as TGTGCCAGCAGCTTAGCCTCACTAGCAATTGAGCAGTTCTTC.

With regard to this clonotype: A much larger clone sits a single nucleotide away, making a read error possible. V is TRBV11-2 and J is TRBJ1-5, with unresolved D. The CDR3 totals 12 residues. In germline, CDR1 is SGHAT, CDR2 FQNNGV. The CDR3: CVSSATNQPQHF. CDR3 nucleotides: TGTGTCAGCAGCGCAACCAATCAGCCCCAGCATTTT. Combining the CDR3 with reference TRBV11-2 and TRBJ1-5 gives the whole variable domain EAGVAQSPRYKIIEKRQSVAFWCNPISGHATLYWYQQILGQGPKLLIQFQNNGVVDDSQLPKDRFSAERLKGVDSTLKIQPAKLEDSAVYLCVSSATNQPQHFGDGTRLSIL.

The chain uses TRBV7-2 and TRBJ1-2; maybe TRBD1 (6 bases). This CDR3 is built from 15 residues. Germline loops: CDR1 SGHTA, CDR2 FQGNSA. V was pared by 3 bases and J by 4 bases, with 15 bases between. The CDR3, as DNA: TGTGCCAGCAGCTTGCCGTACAGGGTGAGCTATGGCTACACCTTC. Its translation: CASSLPYRVSYGYTF.

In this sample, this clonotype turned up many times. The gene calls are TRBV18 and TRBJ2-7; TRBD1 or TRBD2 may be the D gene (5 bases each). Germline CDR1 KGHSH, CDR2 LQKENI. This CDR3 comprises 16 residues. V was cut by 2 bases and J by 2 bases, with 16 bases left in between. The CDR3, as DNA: TGTGCCAGCTCACCAGGCACACTCGGGACGACCTACGAGCAGTACTTC. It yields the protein CASSPGTLGTTYEQYF.

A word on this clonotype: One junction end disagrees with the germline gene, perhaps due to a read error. CDR3 coding DNA: TGCGCCAGCAGCCACTGGGGACAGCAAGAGACCGAGTACTTC. Amino acid sequence: CASSHWGQQETEYF. This chain links TRBV4-3 with TRBJ2-5; 7 bases line up with TRBD1. The length of the CDR3 is 14 residues. The germline V gene encodes CDR1 LGHNA and CDR2 YSLEER.

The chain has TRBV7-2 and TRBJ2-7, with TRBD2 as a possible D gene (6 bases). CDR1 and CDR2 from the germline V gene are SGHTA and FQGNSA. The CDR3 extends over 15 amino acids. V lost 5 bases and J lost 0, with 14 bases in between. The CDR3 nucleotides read TGTACCAGCAGCCCATTTGGGGGGAGCTCCTACGAGCAGTACTTC. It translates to CTSSPFGGSSYEQYF.

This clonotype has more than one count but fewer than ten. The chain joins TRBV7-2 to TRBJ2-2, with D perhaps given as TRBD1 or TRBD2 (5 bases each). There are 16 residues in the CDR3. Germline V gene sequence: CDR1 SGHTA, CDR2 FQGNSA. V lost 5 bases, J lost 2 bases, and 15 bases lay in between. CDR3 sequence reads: CASSPGRPINTGELFF. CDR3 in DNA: TGTGCCAGCAGCCCGGGACGTCCGATTAACACCGGGGAGCTGTTTTTT.

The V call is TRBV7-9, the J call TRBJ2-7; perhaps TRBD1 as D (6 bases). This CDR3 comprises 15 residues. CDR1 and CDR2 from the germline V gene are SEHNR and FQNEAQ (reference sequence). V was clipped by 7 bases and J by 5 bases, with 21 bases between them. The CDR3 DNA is TGTGCCAGCACCCAGACAGGACTCTCTGGGGACGAGCAGTACTTC. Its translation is CASTQTGLSGDEQYF.

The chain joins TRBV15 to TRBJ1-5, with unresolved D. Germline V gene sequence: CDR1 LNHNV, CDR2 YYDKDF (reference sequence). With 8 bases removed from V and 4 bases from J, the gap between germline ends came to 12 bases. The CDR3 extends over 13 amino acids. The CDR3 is CATGPGLNQPQHF. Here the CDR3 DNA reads TGTGCCACCGGACCGGGGTTGAATCAGCCCCAGCATTTT.